A single sample gave rise to the 13 T cell receptor beta chains below, sequenced in a study of PD-1 blockade in classical Hodgkin lymphoma. There was relapse after autologous stem cell transplantation in every patient, and there was variation in brentuximab vedotin exposure. Measured with immunoSEQ multiplex PCR; TCRdb has only the in-frame clones, and not every one. Among about 39,000 clones listed, approximately 69% were seen once. The sequenced sample was peripheral blood mononuclear cells (PBMCs), obtained before the second cycle of nivolumab. These receptors all come from a human donor with classical Hodgkin lymphoma.

This clone was picked up many times. The V gene is TRBV2, the J gene TRBJ2-5, with D perhaps being TRBD1 or TRBD2 (5 bases each). The germline gives CDR1 SNHLY, CDR2 FYNNEI. V gave up 8 bases and J gave up 1 base, with 14 bases separating them. This CDR3 contains 14 residues. In nucleotides, the CDR3 is TGTGCCAGCGGGGCTGTGGGGGTCCAAGAGACCCAGTACTTC. This codes for CASGAVGVQETQYF.

This clone showed up just a few times. The chain recombines TRBV10-3 with TRBJ2-2; 14 nucleotides match TRBD2. This CDR3 is built from 14 residues. In germline, CDR1 is ENHRY, CDR2 SYGVKD. With V trimmed by 9 bases and J by 6 bases, 3 bases remained unmatched. CDR3 nucleotides: TGTGCCATTGGACTAGCGGGGGGACCCGGGGAGCTGTTTTTT. Its protein product is CAIGLAGGPGELFF.

The chain combines TRBV28 with TRBJ2-7, with D tentatively TRBD2 (5 bases). CDR3 length equals 14 residues. The ends were cut back, 4 bases at V and 3 bases at J, with 13 bases in the middle. In germline, CDR1 is MDHEN, CDR2 SYDVKM. Here the CDR3 reads CASSSPAGVYEQYF. CDR3 DNA: TGTGCCAGCAGTTCCCCTGCGGGTGTCTACGAGCAGTACTTC.

V is TRBV7-3 and J is TRBJ2-5; either TRBD1 or TRBD2 may fit D (6 bases each). Trimming cost V 2 bases and J 1 base, with 11 bases left between them. The CDR3 sequence is 15 residues long. Germline V lookup: CDR1 SGHTA, CDR2 FQGTGA. The CDR3 is CASSLGGLLQETQYF. DNA of the CDR3: TGTGCCAGCAGCTTAGGGGGGCTCCTCCAAGAGACCCAGTACTTC.

V gene TRBV7-2 combines with J gene TRBJ2-1; a possible D gene is TRBD1 (5 bases). CDR1 is SGHTA, CDR2 FQGNSA, per germline. This CDR3 spans 15 amino acids. The V end lost 1 base, the J end lost 3 bases, and 10 bases lay between the germline ends. CDR3 nucleotides: TGTGCCAGCAGCTTAGGGCAGGGCCTCTACAATGAGCAGTTCTTC. This translates into CASSLGQGLYNEQFF.

The genes are TRBV29-1 and TRBJ1-2; no definite D call. V gave up 4 bases and J gave up 6 bases, with 9 bases separating them. This CDR3 region has 11 residues. Germline CDR1 and CDR2: SQVTM and ANQGSEA. The CDR3 nucleotides are TGCAGCGTTGGGGCTATCAATGGCTACACCTTC. Translating gives CSVGAINGYTF.

The V call is TRBV4-3, the J call TRBJ1-3; D ambiguous. CDR3 length: 17 residues. Trimming pared 0 bases from V and 0 bases from J, leaving 12 bases between. Germline V gives CDR1 LGHNA, CDR2 YSLEER. This CDR3 reads CASSQDDRVSSGNTIYF. CDR3 sequence (DNA): TGCGCCAGCAGCCAAGATGATAGAGTTAGCTCTGGAAACACCATATATTTT.

In this sample, this clone turned up once. The V call is TRBV19, the J call TRBJ1-5; D gene uncertain. Trimming removed 1 base at V and 4 bases at J, with 5 bases between. Germline CDR1 is LNHDA and CDR2 is SQIVND (reference sequence). The length of the CDR3 is 13 residues. DNA for the CDR3: TGTGCCAGTAGTATAGGACGGAATCAGCCCCAGCATTTT. It specifies CASSIGRNQPQHF.

The genes are TRBV7-8 and TRBJ1-3, with D possibly being TRBD1 (5 bases). V was clipped by 3 bases and J by 7 bases, with 13 bases between them. The CDR3 runs 14 residues. The germline V gene has CDR1 SGHVS and CDR2 FQNEAQ. The CDR3 sequence is CASSFSSGTNTIYF. CDR3 nucleotides: TGTGCCAGCAGCTTCTCTTCCGGGACGAACACCATATATTTT.

This clone was counted a few times. The chain joins TRBV5-4 to TRBJ1-6; D is perhaps TRBD1 (6 bases). This CDR3 contains 15 residues. V was cut by 0 bases and J by 5 bases, with 9 bases left in between. Germline assignment: CDR1 SGHNT and CDR2 YYREEE (reference sequence). The CDR3 DNA sequence: TGTGCCAGCAGCTTGGCGGGACATCATAATTCACCCCTCCACTTT. It specifies CASSLAGHHNSPLHF.

The chain carries TRBV6-5 and TRBJ2-1; 8 bases agree with TRBD1. Per the germline V gene, CDR1 is MNHEY and CDR2 is SVGAGI. This CDR3 is 14 amino acids long. V was clipped by 5 bases and J by 7 bases; unmatched bases: 7. Here the CDR3 reads CASSQTGTGNEQFF. The CDR3 DNA reads as TGTGCCAGCAGTCAAACCGGGACAGGTAATGAGCAGTTCTTC.

V usage is TRBV28 and J usage is TRBJ1-2; D is perhaps TRBD1 (5 bases). Between the trimmed V and J ends, which lost 3 bases and 8 bases, there was a span of 13 bases. Germline V CDR1 and CDR2: MDHEN, SYDVKM. The CDR3 runs 13 residues. DNA of the CDR3: TGTGCCAGCAGTTTGTACAGGATCATGGGCTACACCTTC. Residues: CASSLYRIMGYTF.

The CDR3 protein is CASSYSDFGPQYF. The CDR3 bases are TGTGCCAGCAGTTACTCCGATTTCGGGCCCCAGTACTTC. The chain is built from TRBV6-5 and TRBJ2-5, with D unclear. V was clipped by 0 bases and J by 9 bases, with 11 bases between them. The CDR3 contains 13 residues. Germline V gives CDR1 MNHEY, CDR2 SVGAGI.